This T cell receptor beta chain is from a study of blood T cell repertoires in COVID-19. Looking at the study overall: From the United States, Italy and Spain came samples of acute and convalescent COVID-19. PBMCs, B-cell-depleted T cells, or T cells provided the cDNA or gDNA that made up the material.

This CDR3 is 14 amino acids long. Between the trimmed V and J ends, which lost 0 bases and 0 bases, there was a span of 6 bases. Germline V gene sequence: CDR1 SGDLS, CDR2 YYNGEE. Original data processing: Reference gene primer amplification in the assay estimated nucleated cell counts. Clones were read by immunoSEQ multiplex PCR, and TCRdb kept only the in-frame ones, dropping some. V and J calls and clone size follow that table, whereas D and trimming were derived from the DNA. The sample records fewer than 300,000 clones, 70% to 90% being singletons. Sample: peripheral blood. The receptor comes from a woman in her thirties with acute or convalescent COVID-19. The rearrangement links TRBV9 to TRBJ1-2, with a possible D match to TRBD1 (5 bases). The CDR3 protein is CASSVGQPNYGYTF. In DNA form, the CDR3 reads TGTGCCAGCAGCGTAGGACAGCCTAACTATGGCTACACCTTC. The entire variable domain, with the rest obtained from reference TRBV9 and TRBJ1-2, is as follows: DSGVTQTPKHLITATGQRVTLRCSPRSGDLSVYWYQQSLDQGLQFLIQYYNGEERAKGNILERFSAQQFPDLHSELNLSSLELGDSALYFCASSVGQPNYGYTFGSGTRLTVV.